This TCR beta chain was observed in a study of cytomegalovirus exposure and HLA in healthy donors. Method: immunoSEQ multiplex PCR; TCRdb's copy keeps in-frame clones and lacks some. The sample comprises over 70,000 clones, around 94% of which are singletons, and about 0.63% rests with the top ten. Comment on this clone: Its specificity is not known.

Study-wide findings and caveats: Per published reports, the classifier diagnosed cytomegalovirus status with high specificity and sensitivity. Whilst most TCR sequences proved rare, a subset of public TCRs occurred across many donors. In vitro testing confirmed a few CMV-associated chains as specific for CMV antigens.

The clonotype comes from a woman under 30 in good health and CMV-seronegative. The sample taken for sequencing was PBMCs.

CDR3 sequence: CASRPGTAMNTEAFF. DNA of the CDR3: TGTGCCAGCAGGCCTGGGACAGCTATGAACACTGAAGCTTTCTTT. The chain joins TRBV5-8 to TRBJ1-1, with TRBD1 matching 7 bases. V was pared by 5 bases and J by 0 bases, with 7 bases of the junction left unmatched. This CDR3 is 15 amino acids long. Germline CDR1 SGHTS, CDR2 YDEGEE.